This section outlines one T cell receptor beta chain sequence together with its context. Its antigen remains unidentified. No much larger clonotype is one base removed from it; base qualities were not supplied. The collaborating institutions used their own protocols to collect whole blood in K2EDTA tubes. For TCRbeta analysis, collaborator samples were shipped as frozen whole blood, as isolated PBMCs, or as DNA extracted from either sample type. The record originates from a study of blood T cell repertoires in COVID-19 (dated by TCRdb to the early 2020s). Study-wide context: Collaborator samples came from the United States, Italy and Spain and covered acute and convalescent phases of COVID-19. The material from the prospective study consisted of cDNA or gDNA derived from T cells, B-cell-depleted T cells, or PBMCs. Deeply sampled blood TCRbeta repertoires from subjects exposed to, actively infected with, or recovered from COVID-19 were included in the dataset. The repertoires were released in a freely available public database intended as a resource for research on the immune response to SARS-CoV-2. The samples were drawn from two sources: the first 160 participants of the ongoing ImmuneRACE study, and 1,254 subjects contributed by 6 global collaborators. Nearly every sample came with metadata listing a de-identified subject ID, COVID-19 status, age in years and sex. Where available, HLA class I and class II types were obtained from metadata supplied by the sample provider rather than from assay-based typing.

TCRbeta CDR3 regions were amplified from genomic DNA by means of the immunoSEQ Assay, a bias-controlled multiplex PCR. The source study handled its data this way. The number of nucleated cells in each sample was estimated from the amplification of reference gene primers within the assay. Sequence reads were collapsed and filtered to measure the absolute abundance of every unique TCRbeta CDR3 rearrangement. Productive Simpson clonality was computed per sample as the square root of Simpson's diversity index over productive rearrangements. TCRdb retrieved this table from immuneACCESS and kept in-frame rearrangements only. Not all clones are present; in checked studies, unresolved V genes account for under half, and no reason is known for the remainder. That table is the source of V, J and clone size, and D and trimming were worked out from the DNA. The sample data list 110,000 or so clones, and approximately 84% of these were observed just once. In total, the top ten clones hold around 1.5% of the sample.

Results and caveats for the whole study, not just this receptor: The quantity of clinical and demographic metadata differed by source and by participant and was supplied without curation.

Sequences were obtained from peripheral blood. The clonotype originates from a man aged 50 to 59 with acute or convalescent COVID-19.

The DNA sequence is TGTGCCAGTACCATCTCCGGGGCAGGGGACCACTATGGCTACACCTTC. Translated, it reads CASTISGAGDHYGYTF. In this chain, TRBV19 is recombined with TRBJ1-2; D gene: possibly TRBD1, on 6 matching bases. Taken from the germline V gene (reference sequence), the CDR1 and CDR2 loops are LNHDA and SQIVND. V is shortened by 7 bases, J by 3 bases, and the region joining them spans 21 bases. Including cysteine and phenylalanine, the CDR3 has 16 amino acids. The CDR3 DNA has 48 bases and is translated from base 1.